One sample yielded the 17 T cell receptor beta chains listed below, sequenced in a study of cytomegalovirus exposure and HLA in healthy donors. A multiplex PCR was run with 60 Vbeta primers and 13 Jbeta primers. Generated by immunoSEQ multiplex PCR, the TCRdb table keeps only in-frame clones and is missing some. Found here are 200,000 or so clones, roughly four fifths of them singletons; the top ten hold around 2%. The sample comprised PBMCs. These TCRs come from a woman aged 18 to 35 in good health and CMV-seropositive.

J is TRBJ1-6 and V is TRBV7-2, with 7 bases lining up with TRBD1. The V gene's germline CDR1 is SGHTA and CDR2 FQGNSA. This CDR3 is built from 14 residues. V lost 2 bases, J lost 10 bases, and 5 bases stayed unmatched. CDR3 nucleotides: TGTGCCAGCAGCTTAAACAGGGGAATATCACCCCTCCACTTT. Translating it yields CASSLNRGISPLHF.

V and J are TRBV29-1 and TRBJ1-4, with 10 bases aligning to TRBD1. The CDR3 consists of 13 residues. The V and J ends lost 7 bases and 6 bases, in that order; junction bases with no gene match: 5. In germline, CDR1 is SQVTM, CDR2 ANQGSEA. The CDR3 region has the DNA TGCAGCGGAGGGACAGGGGTTCATGAAAAACTGTTTTTT. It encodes CSGGTGVHEKLFF.

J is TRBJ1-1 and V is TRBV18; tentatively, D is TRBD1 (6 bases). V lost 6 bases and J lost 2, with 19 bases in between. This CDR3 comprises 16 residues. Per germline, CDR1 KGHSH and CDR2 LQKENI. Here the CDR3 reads CASSSWGPGQNTEAFF. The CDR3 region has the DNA TGTGCCAGCTCCTCCTGGGGGCCGGGACAAAACACTGAAGCTTTCTTT.

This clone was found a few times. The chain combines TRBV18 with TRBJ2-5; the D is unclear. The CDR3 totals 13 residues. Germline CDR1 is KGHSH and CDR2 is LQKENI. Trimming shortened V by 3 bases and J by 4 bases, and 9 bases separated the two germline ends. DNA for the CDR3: TGTGCCAGCTCACCCGCATCCGGAGAGACCCAGTACTTC. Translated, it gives CASSPASGETQYF.

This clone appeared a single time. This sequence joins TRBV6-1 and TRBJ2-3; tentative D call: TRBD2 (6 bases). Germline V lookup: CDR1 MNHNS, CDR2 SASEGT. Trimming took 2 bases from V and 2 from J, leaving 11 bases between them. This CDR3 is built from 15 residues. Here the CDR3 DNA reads TGTGCCAGCAGTGAACTGGGAGGACCCACAGATACGCAGTATTTT. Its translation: CASSELGGPTDTQYF.

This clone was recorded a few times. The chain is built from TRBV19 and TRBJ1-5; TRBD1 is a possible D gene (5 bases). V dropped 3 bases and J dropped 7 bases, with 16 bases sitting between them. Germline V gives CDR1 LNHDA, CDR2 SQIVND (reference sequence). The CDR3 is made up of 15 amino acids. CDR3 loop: CASSMLIGGGQPQHF. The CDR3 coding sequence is TGTGCCAGTAGTATGCTGATCGGGGGAGGGCAGCCCCAGCATTTT.

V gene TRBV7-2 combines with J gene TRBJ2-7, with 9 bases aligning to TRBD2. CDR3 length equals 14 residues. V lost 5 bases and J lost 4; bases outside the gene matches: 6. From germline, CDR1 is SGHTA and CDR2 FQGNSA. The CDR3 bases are TGTGCCAGCAGCCGTAGCGGGGGATGGTACGAGCAGTACGTC. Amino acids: CASSRSGGWYEQYV.

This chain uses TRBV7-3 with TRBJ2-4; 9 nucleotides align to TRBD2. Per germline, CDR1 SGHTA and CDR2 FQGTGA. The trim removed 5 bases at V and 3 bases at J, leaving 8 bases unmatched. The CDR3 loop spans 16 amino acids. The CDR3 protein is CASSVEGRGGKNIQYF. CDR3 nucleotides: TGTGCCAGCAGCGTCGAAGGGCGGGGGGGCAAAAACATTCAGTACTTC.

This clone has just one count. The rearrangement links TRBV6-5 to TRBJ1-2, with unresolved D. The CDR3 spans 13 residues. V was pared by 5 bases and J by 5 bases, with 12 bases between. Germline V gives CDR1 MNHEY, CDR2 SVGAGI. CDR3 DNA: TGTGCCAGCAGTGATCGATCGGGATATGGCTACACCTTC. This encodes CASSDRSGYGYTF.

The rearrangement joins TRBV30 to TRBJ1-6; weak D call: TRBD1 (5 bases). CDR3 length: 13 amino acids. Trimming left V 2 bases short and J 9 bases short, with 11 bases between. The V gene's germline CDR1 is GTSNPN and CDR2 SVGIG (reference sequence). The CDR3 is CAWSSGQSSPLHF. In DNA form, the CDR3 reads TGTGCCTGGAGTTCAGGGCAATCTTCACCCCTCCACTTT.

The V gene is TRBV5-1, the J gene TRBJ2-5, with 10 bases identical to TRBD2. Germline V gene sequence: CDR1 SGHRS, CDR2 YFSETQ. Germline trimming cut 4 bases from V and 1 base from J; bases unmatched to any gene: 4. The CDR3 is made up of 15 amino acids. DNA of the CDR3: TGCGCCAGCAGCGGGGGACTAGCGACCCAAGAGACCCAGTACTTC. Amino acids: CASSGGLATQETQYF.

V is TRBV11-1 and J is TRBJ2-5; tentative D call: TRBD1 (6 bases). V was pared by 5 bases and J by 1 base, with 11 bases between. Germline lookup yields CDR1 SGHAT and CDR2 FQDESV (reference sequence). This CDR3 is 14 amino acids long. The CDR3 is CASSGQSLQETQYF. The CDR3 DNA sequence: TGTGCCAGCAGCGGACAGTCCCTCCAAGAGACCCAGTACTTC. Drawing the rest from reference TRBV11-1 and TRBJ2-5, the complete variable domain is EAEVAQSPRYKITEKSQAVAFWCDPISGHATLYWYRQILGQGPELLVQFQDESVVDDSQLPKDRFSAERLKGVDSTLKIQPAELGDSAMYLCASSGQSLQETQYFGPGTRLLVL.

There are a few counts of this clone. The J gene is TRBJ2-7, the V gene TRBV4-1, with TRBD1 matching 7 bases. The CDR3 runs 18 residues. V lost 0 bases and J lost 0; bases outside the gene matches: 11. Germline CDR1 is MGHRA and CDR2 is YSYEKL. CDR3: CASSQEGGSSGSSYEQYF. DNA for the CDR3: TGCGCCAGCAGCCAAGAAGGGGGCTCTAGTGGGAGCTCCTACGAGCAGTACTTC.

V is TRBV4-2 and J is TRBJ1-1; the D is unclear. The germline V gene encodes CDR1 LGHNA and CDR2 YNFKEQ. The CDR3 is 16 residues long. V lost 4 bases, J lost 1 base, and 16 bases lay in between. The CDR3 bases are TGTGCCAGCAGCCCCTCCCCTCAGGCTGGGAACACTGAAGCTTTCTTT. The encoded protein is CASSPSPQAGNTEAFF.

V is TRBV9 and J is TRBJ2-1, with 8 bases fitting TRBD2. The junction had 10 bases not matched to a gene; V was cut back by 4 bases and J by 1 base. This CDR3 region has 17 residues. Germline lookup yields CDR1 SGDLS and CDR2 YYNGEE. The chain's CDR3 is CASSTRTGTSSYNEQFF. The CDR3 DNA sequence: TGTGCCAGCAGCACAAGGACCGGGACTAGTTCCTACAATGAGCAGTTCTTC.

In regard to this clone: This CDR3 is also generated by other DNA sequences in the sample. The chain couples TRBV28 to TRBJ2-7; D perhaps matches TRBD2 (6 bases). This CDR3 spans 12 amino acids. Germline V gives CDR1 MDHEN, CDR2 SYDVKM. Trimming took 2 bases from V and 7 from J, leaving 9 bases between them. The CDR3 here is CASSLAGREQYF. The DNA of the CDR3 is TGTGCCAGCAGTTTAGCGGGACGGGAGCAGTACTTC.

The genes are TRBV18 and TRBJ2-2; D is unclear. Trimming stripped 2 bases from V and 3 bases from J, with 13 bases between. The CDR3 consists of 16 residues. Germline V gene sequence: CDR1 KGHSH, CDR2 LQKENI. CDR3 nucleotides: TGTGCCAGCTCACCAAACGGAGTCCGCGACACCGGGGAGCTGTTTTTT. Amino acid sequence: CASSPNGVRDTGELFF.